The present TCR beta chain was sequenced within a study of cytomegalovirus exposure and HLA in healthy donors. The V end was cut by 0 bases, the J end by 1 base, with 4 bases between. In germline, CDR1 is KGHSH, CDR2 LQKENI. The CDR3 extends over 14 amino acids. Libraries were prepared by immunoSEQ multiplex PCR; TCRdb keeps only in-frame clonotypes and omits some of them. The repertoire holds roughly 100,000 clones, more than 85% seen once, with approximately 4% in the top ten. The clonotype originates from a woman between 18 and 29 years old in good health and CMV-seropositive. This chain links TRBV18 with TRBJ2-1; D gene uncertain. Sequenced: PBMCs. CDR3: CASSPPLSYNEQFF. Here the CDR3 DNA reads TGTGCCAGCTCACCACCTCTGTCCTACAATGAGCAGTTCTTC.